This T cell receptor (beta chain) was observed in a study of T cell repertoires in cytomegalovirus infection. The CDR3 totals 11 residues. V was clipped by 4 bases and J by 7 bases, with 10 bases between them. Germline lookup yields CDR1 DFQATT and CDR2 SNEGSKA (reference sequence). TCRdb itself ran the reads through MiXCR, one entry per CDR3 protein. The table shows around 630,000 distinct CDR3 sequences, with approximately 24% occurring only once. Study observations and caveats: Using cumulative public TCR beta family frequency, the authors identified those who carried CMV together with the relevant HLA.

Turning to this clonotype: Its antigen is undetermined.

This chain connects TRBV20-1 to TRBJ2-5; D unresolved. The sequence was collected from a human donor in good health (CMV status not recorded). Some clones in this sample may be carry-over from other donors' samples. The sample comprised CD8+ T cells from PBMCs. The CDR3 here is CSAINTGTQYF. In DNA form, the CDR3 reads TGCAGTGCTATCAACACCGGGACCCAGTACTTC.